The 28 T cell receptor beta chains below were found in one sample sequenced in a study of shared clonotypes between healthy human individuals. Method: immunoSEQ multiplex PCR; TCRdb's copy keeps in-frame clones and lacks some. The sample shows 760,000 or so clones, about 96% of them seen only once. In the naive CD8 group, cells lacked CD45RO and were positively selected for CCR7, so terminally differentiated effector memory CD45RA+ cells were left out. Sequencing was performed on naive CD8+ T cells sorted from blood. Source of these receptors: a man aged 25-45 years in good health.

The V and J genes are TRBV14 and TRBJ2-1; 10 bases fit TRBD1. The V and J ends lost 2 bases and 6 bases, in that order; junction bases with no gene match: 4. This CDR3 has 15 residues. The V gene's germline CDR1 is SGHDN and CDR2 FVKESK. CDR3 bases: TGTGCCAGCAGCCAAAGACAGGGGGCGGTCAATGAGCAGTTCTTC. It yields the protein CASSQRQGAVNEQFF.

V usage is TRBV18 and J usage is TRBJ2-7, with D tentatively TRBD1 or TRBD2 (5 bases each). This CDR3 comprises 17 residues. Germline CDR1 and CDR2: KGHSH and LQKENI. The V and J ends lost 4 bases and 3 bases respectively, with 22 bases between them. The CDR3 DNA reads TGTGCCAGCTCACGACTACTATGGGACGACCCGGGCTACGAGCAGTACTTC. Translated: CASSRLLWDDPGYEQYF.

This clone was seen just once. J is TRBJ2-2 and V is TRBV12-5, with 12 bases matching TRBD2. Germline V gene sequence: CDR1 LGHNT, CDR2 FRNRAP. The CDR3 spans 16 residues. After removal of 0 bases from V and 4 bases from J, the junction contained 0 bases not matched to a gene. CDR3 nucleotide sequence: TGTGCTAGTGGTTTGGTACTAGCGGGAGGCACCGGGGAGCTGTTTTTT. The encoded protein is CASGLVLAGGTGELFF.

This clone was counted a single time. The chain is built from TRBV29-1 and TRBJ2-1; the D gene is possibly TRBD2 (6 bases). V lost 6 bases and J 4 bases, leaving 22 bases between the germline ends. This CDR3 region has 16 residues. Germline CDR1 reads SQVTM; CDR2 reads ANQGSEA. CDR3 region: CSVEGSPGRDYNEQFF. CDR3 bases: TGCAGCGTGGAGGGGTCCCCTGGGAGAGATTACAATGAGCAGTTCTTC.

The chain joins TRBV30 to TRBJ2-1; a weak D match, TRBD2 (5 bases). CDR1 is GTSNPN, CDR2 SVGIG, per germline (reference sequence). V was clipped by 8 bases and J by 0 bases, with 11 bases between them. The CDR3 runs 13 residues. The CDR3 bases are TGTGCCGGAGGACTCAACTCCTACAATGAGCAGTTCTTC. Translated, it gives CAGGLNSYNEQFF. Drawing the rest from reference TRBV30 and TRBJ2-1, the complete variable domain is SQTIHQWPATLVQPVGSPLSLECTVEGTSNPNLYWYRQAAGRGLQLLFYSVGIGQISSEVPQNLSASRPQDRQFILSSKKLLLSDSGFYLCAGGLNSYNEQFFGPGTRLTVL.

This rearrangement joins TRBV4-1 to TRBJ1-4; D not certain. The CDR3 covers 15 residues. The ends were cut back, 2 bases at V and 7 bases at J, with 14 bases in the middle. In germline, CDR1 is MGHRA, CDR2 YSYEKL. The CDR3 loop is CASSQLGWVFEKLFF. DNA of the CDR3: TGCGCCAGCAGCCAATTAGGGTGGGTCTTTGAAAAACTGTTTTTT.

The chain recombines TRBV7-8 with TRBJ2-1, with 8 positions matching TRBD2. The germline V gene encodes CDR1 SGHVS and CDR2 FQNEAQ. This CDR3 is 16 amino acids long. The J segment lost 0 bases and the V segment lost 5 bases, leaving 6 bases of the junction unmatched. This chain's CDR3 is CASSPSGSSSYNEQFF. CDR3 coding DNA: TGTGCCAGCAGCCCTAGCGGGTCAAGCTCCTACAATGAGCAGTTCTTC.

The rearrangement joins TRBV4-1 to TRBJ2-2; D remains ambiguous. The CDR3 spans 14 residues. Between the trimmed V and J ends, which lost 7 bases and 0 bases, there was a span of 9 bases. Germline V CDR1 and CDR2: MGHRA, YSYEKL. The CDR3 DNA follows: TGCGCCAGCACAGACTGGACGAACACCGGGGAGCTGTTTTTT. This sequence encodes CASTDWTNTGELFF.

V usage is TRBV4-1 and J usage is TRBJ2-5; no clear D gene. Germline loops: CDR1 MGHRA, CDR2 YSYEKL. The CDR3 is 13 residues long. Trimming left V 1 base short and J 4 bases short, with 7 bases between. Written as DNA, the CDR3 is TGCGCCAGCAGCCAAGGAGCACTAGAGACCCAGTACTTC. Amino acids: CASSQGALETQYF.

The V call is TRBV27, the J call TRBJ2-7; 8 bases agree with TRBD1. The CDR3 length is 14 residues. Looked up from germline, CDR1 is MNHEY and CDR2 is SMNVEV (reference sequence). The trim removed 3 bases at V and 6 bases at J, leaving 7 bases unmatched. This CDR3 is CASSFAGGLLEQYF. The CDR3 DNA reads TGTGCCAGCAGTTTTGCAGGGGGCCTTCTCGAGCAGTACTTC.

The CDR3 sequence: CASSLPSLPTGRGNTIYF. DNA for the CDR3: TGTGCCAGCAGCCTTCCTAGCCTCCCGACAGGGCGTGGAAACACCATATATTTT. The rearrangement uses TRBV5-4 and TRBJ1-3; 7 positions match TRBD1. The ends lost 4 bases at V and 3 bases at J; junction bases unmatched: 16. Germline V CDR1 and CDR2: SGHNT, YYREEE (reference sequence). This CDR3 region has 18 residues. Supplemented by reference TRBV5-4 and TRBJ1-3, the full variable domain reads ETGVTQSPTHLIKTRGQQVTLRCSSQSGHNTVSWYQQALGQGPQFIFQYYREEENGRGNFPPRFSGLQFPNYSSELNVNALELDDSALYLCASSLPSLPTGRGNTIYFGEGSWLTVV.

In nucleotides, the CDR3 is TGTGCCAGTAGTATAGATTGGTCACGCTGGAGCTCCTACGAGCAGTACTTC. The encoded protein is CASSIDWSRWSSYEQYF. The V gene is TRBV19, the J gene TRBJ2-7; no firm D call. Per germline, CDR1 LNHDA and CDR2 SQIVND (reference sequence). This CDR3 contains 17 residues. Trimming took off 0 bases at V and 0 bases at J, with 15 bases between the two ends.

J is TRBJ2-2 and V is TRBV5-4, with 7 positions matching TRBD1. The CDR3 is made up of 16 amino acids. Trimming cost V 2 bases and J 3 bases; bases outside gene matches: 7. Germline V gene lookup returns CDR1 SGHNT and CDR2 YYREEE (reference sequence). CDR3 in amino acids: CASSLLGQGDTGELFF. The DNA for the CDR3 is TGTGCCAGCAGCTTATTGGGGCAGGGGGACACCGGGGAGCTGTTTTTT.

The chain links TRBV6-4 to TRBJ2-3; possible D gene TRBD2, 5 bases. This CDR3 contains 15 residues. The germline CDR1 and CDR2 sequences are MRHNA and SNTAGT. Trimming removed 0 bases at V and 6 bases at J, with 13 bases between. The CDR3 nucleotides are TGTGCCAGCAGTGACTCCCTAGCCTCCACGGATACGCAGTATTTT. It encodes CASSDSLASTDTQYF.

The V and J genes are TRBV5-1 and TRBJ1-1; D not certain. Germline CDR1 and CDR2: SGHRS and YFSETQ. The CDR3 covers 13 residues. V was cut by 5 bases and J by 1 base, with 9 bases left in between. The CDR3 DNA sequence: TGCGCCAGCAGTTTCGAAGGGAACACTGAAGCTTTCTTT. Amino acid sequence: CASSFEGNTEAFF.

The chain links TRBV7-9 to TRBJ1-4, with 7 bases matching TRBD1. CDR1 is SEHNR, CDR2 FQNEAQ, per germline (reference sequence). With 5 bases clipped from V and 3 bases from J, the junction kept 12 bases outside the gene matches. This CDR3 is 17 amino acids long. The CDR3 DNA sequence: TGTGCCAGCAGCCCTTTCGGGACAGCCGCCTCTAATGAAAAACTGTTTTTT. Translating it yields CASSPFGTAASNEKLFF. Drawing the rest from reference TRBV7-9 and TRBJ1-4, the complete variable domain is DTGVSQNPRHKITKRGQNVTFRCDPISEHNRLYWYRQTLGQGPEFLTYFQNEAQLEKSRLLSDRFSAERPKGSFSTLEIQRTEQGDSAMYLCASSPFGTAASNEKLFFGSGTQLSVL.

The chain couples TRBV5-1 to TRBJ2-1; TRBD2 aligns across 15 bases. This CDR3 comprises 13 residues. Germline V gene lookup returns CDR1 SGHRS and CDR2 YFSETQ. The V gene end was trimmed by 9 bases and the J gene end by 7 bases; junction bases not matched to a gene: 2. The CDR3 nucleotides read TGCGCCACTGGGACTAGCGGGGGGAATGAGCAGTTCTTC. It is translated as CATGTSGGNEQFF.

The V and J genes are TRBV28 and TRBJ2-7, with TRBD2 matching over 12 bases. The CDR3 spans 15 residues. Germline assignment: CDR1 MDHEN and CDR2 SYDVKM. Unmatched junction bases numbered 9, after V lost 5 bases and J lost 7 bases. For the CDR3, the DNA is TGTGCCAGCAGTAGACTAGCGGGAGAGGGTGAGGAGCAGTACTTC. This encodes CASSRLAGEGEEQYF.

This clone was picked up one time. CDR3 bases: TGTGCCAGCAGAGAATATAGCAATCAGCCCCAGCATTTT. Its protein product is CASREYSNQPQHF. V gene TRBV6-1 combines with J gene TRBJ1-5; D unresolved. Germline V gene lookup returns CDR1 MNHNS and CDR2 SASEGT. V shed 6 bases and J shed 0 bases, with 6 bases lying between them. This CDR3 region has 13 residues.

This chain joins TRBV4-3 and TRBJ2-2, with D unresolved. Germline V lookup: CDR1 LGHNA, CDR2 YSLEER. Trimming cost V 4 bases and J 1 base, with 4 bases left between them. CDR3 length: 13 amino acids. The CDR3 region is CASSLLNTGELFF. DNA of the CDR3: TGCGCCAGCAGCCTCCTGAACACCGGGGAGCTGTTTTTT.

V and J are TRBV5-1 and TRBJ2-3, with 8 bases identical to TRBD2. J lost 0 bases, V lost 2 bases, and 2 bases had no gene match. This CDR3 has 15 residues. Germline V gene lookup returns CDR1 SGHRS and CDR2 YFSETQ. In nucleotides, the CDR3 is TGCGCCAGCAGCTTTAGCGGGAAAAGCACAGATACGCAGTATTTT. It codes for CASSFSGKSTDTQYF.

Only one count was recorded for this clone. The gene calls are TRBV7-3 and TRBJ2-1; D may be TRBD2 (7 bases). The germline V gene has CDR1 SGHTA and CDR2 FQGTGA. The CDR3 consists of 16 residues. V dropped 4 bases and J dropped 5 bases, with 18 bases sitting between them. This CDR3 is CASSSPSGTPNNEQFF. The CDR3 bases are TGTGCCAGCAGCTCCCCGAGCGGGACACCCAACAATGAGCAGTTCTTC.

The CDR3 is CASGLLAGGPTDTQYF. The CDR3 DNA reads TGTGCTAGTGGTTTGCTAGCGGGAGGCCCCACAGATACGCAGTATTTT. J is TRBJ2-3 and V is TRBV12-5; 11 nucleotides match TRBD2. Germline trimming cut 2 bases from V and 2 bases from J; bases unmatched to any gene: 3. Germline V CDR1 and CDR2: LGHNT, FRNRAP. The CDR3 loop spans 16 amino acids.

The chain combines TRBV5-1 with TRBJ1-2; 9 positions match TRBD1. Per the germline V gene, CDR1 is SGHRS and CDR2 is YFSETQ. This CDR3 has 14 amino acids. V shed 4 bases and J 4 bases; nucleotides not matched to a gene: 5. CDR3 amino acids: CASSLGTGSYGYTF. Here the CDR3 DNA reads TGCGCCAGCAGCCTAGGGACAGGGAGCTATGGCTACACCTTC.

This clone was recorded once. This sequence joins TRBV9 and TRBJ2-5; D call uncertain. This CDR3 has 18 amino acids. V dropped 0 bases and J dropped 9 bases, with 27 bases sitting between them. Germline CDR1 is SGDLS and CDR2 is YYNGEE. This CDR3 is CASSVADGSAKGQWAQYF. CDR3 sequence (DNA): TGTGCCAGCAGCGTAGCTGACGGGTCCGCCAAGGGCCAGTGGGCCCAGTACTTC.

This chain uses TRBV15 with TRBJ2-1, with D tentatively TRBD1 or TRBD2 (5 bases each). The CDR3 contains 15 residues. Trimming cost V 0 bases and J 12 bases, with 18 bases left between them. Germline CDR1 is LNHNV and CDR2 is YYDKDF (reference sequence). CDR3 residues: CATSRDRAGAFGQFF. The CDR3 DNA reads as TGTGCCACCAGCAGAGATCGGGCCGGGGCTTTCGGGCAGTTCTTC.

V and J are TRBV6-5 and TRBJ2-7, with D hard to call. V dropped 2 bases and J dropped 6 bases, with 8 bases sitting between them. The CDR3 covers 12 residues. Per the germline V gene, CDR1 is MNHEY and CDR2 is SVGAGI. The DNA of the CDR3 is TGTGCCAGCAGTTACCCCGGTCCCGAGCAGTACTTC. Encoded protein: CASSYPGPEQYF.

The chain links TRBV6-1 to TRBJ1-2; D might be TRBD1 (5 bases). Per germline, CDR1 MNHNS and CDR2 SASEGT. V lost 8 bases and J lost 12, with 19 bases in between. The CDR3 runs 12 residues. The CDR3 DNA reads TGTGCCAGCCGGGGGAGTCTGCGGGGCGACACCTTC. Translation gives CASRGSLRGDTF.